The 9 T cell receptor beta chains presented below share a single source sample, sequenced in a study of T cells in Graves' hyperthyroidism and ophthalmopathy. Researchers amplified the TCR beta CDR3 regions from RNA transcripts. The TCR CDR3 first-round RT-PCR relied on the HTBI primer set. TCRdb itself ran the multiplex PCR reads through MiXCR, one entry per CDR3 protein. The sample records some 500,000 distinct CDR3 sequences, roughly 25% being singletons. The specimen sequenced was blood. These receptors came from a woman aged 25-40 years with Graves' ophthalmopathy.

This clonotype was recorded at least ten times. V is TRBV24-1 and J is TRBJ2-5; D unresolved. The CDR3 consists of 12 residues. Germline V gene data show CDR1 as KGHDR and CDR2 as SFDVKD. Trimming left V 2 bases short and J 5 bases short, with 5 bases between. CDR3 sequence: CATSDYAETQYF. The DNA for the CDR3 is TGTGCCACCAGTGATTACGCGGAGACCCAGTACTTC.

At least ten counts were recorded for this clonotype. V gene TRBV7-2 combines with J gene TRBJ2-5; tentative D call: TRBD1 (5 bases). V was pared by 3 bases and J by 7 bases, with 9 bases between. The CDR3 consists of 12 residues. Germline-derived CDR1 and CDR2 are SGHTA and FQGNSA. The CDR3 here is CASSFDQGTQYF. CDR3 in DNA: TGTGCCAGCAGCTTTGACCAGGGGACCCAGTACTTC.

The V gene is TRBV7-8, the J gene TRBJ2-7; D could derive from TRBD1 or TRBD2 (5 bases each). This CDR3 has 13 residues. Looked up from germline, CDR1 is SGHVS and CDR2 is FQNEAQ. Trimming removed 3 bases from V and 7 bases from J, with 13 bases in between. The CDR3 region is CASSFRGQEEQYF. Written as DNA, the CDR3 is TGTGCCAGCAGCTTTCGGGGCCAAGAGGAGCAGTACTTC.

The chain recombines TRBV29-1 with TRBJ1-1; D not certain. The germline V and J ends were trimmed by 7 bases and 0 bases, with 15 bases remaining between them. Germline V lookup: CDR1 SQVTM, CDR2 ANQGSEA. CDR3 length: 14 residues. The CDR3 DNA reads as TGCAGCGCCCCGCCGACACCTTTGAACACTGAAGCTTTCTTT. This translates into CSAPPTPLNTEAFF. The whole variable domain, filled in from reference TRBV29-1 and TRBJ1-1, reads SAVISQKPSRDICQRGTSLTIQCQVDSQVTMMFWYRQQPGQSLTLIATANQGSEATYESGFVIDKFPISRPNLTFSTLTVSNMSPEDSSIYLCSAPPTPLNTEAFFGQGTRLTVV.

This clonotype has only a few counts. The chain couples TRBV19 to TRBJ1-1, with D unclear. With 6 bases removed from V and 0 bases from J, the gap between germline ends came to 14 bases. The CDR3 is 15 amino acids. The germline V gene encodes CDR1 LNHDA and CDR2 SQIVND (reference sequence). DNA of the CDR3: TGTGCCAGTAGCATGCCGGGAGCCATGAACACTGAAGCTTTCTTT. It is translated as CASSMPGAMNTEAFF.

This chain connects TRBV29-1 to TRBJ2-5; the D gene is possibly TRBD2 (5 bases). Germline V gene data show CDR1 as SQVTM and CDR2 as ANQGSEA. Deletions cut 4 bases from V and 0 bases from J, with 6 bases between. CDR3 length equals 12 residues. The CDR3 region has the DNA TGCAGCGTTGCCGGGGACCAAGAGACCCAGTACTTC. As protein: CSVAGDQETQYF.

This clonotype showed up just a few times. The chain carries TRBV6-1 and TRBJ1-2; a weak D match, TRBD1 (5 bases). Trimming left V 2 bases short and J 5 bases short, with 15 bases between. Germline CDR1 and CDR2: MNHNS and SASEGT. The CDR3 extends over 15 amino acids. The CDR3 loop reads CASSERKGSVYGYTF. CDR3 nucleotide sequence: TGTGCCAGCAGTGAACGGAAGGGGTCGGTGTATGGCTACACCTTC.

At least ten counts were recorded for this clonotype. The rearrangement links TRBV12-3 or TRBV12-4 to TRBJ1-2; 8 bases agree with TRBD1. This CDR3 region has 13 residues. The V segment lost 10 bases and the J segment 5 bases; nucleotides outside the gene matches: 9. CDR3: CATTTGGTYGYTF. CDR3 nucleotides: TGTGCCACCACCACAGGGGGGACATATGGCTACACCTTC.

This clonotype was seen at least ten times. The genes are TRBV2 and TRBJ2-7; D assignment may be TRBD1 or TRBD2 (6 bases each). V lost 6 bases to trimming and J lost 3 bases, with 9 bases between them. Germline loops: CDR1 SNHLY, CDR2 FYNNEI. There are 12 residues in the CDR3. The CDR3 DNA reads TGTGCCAGCAGCGGAGGGGGCTACGAGCAGTACTTC. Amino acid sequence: CASSGGGYEQYF.